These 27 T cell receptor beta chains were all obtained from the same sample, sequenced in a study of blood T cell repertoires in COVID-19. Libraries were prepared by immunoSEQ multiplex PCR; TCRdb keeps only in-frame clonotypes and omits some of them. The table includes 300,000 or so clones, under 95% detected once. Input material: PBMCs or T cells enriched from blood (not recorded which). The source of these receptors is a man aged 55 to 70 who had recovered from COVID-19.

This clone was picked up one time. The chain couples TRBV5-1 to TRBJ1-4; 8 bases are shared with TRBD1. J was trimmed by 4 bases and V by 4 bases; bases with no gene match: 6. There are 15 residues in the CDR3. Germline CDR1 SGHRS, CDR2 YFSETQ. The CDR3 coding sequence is TGCGCCAGCAGCGGGGGGACAGGTAGTAATGAAAAACTGTTTTTT. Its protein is CASSGGTGSNEKLFF.

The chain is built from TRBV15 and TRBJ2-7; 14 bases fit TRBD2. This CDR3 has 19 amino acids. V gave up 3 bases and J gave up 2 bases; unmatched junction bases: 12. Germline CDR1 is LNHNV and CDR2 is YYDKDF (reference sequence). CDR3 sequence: CATSRRLGLAGASAYEQYF. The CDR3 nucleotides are TGTGCCACCAGCAGGCGGCTGGGACTAGCGGGGGCCAGTGCCTACGAGCAGTACTTC.

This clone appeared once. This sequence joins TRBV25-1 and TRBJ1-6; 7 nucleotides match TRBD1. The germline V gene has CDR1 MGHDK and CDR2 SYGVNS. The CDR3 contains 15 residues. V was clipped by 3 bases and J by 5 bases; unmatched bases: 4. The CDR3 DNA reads TGTGCCAGCAGTGACAACAGGGGAAATAATTCACCCCTCCACTTT. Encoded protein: CASSDNRGNNSPLHF.

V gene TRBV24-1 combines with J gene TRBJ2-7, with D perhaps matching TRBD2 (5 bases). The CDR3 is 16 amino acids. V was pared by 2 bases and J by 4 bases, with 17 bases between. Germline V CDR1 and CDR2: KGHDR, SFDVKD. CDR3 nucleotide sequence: TGTGCCACCAGTGATTCGAGAGCAGGAAGGAGGTACGAGCAGTACTTC. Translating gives CATSDSRAGRRYEQYF.

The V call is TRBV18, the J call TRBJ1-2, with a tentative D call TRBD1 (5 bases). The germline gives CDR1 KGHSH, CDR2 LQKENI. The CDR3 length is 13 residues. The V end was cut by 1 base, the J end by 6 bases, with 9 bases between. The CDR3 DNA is TGTGCCAGCTCACCACTTCAGGGTGATGGCTACACCTTC. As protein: CASSPLQGDGYTF.

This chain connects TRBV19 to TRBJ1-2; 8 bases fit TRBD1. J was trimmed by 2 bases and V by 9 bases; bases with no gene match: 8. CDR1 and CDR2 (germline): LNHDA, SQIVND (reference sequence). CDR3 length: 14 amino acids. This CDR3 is CASRRTGPNYGYTF. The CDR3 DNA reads TGTGCCAGCCGCCGGACAGGGCCGAACTATGGCTACACCTTC.

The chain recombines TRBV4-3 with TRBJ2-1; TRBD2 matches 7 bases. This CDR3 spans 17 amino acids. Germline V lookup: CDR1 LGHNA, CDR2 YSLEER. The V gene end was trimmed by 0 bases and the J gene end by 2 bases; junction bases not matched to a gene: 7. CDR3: CASSQDYPAGPYNEQFF. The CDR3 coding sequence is TGCGCCAGCAGCCAAGACTACCCAGCGGGACCCTACAATGAGCAGTTCTTC.

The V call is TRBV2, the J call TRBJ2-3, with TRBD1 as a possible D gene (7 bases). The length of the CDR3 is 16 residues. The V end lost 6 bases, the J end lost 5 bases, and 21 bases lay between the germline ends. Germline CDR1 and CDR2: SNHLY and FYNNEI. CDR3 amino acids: CASRPGGRDFQDTQYF. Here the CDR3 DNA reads TGTGCCAGCAGGCCAGGGGGGCGGGACTTTCAAGATACGCAGTATTTT.

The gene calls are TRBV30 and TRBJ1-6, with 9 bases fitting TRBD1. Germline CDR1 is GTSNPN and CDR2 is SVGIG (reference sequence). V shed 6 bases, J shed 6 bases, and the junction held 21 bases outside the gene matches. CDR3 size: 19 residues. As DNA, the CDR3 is TGTGCCTGTCGTCCCTGGGACAGGGTAATTGGATCTTCTAATTCACCCCTCCACTTT. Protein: CACRPWDRVIGSSNSPLHF.

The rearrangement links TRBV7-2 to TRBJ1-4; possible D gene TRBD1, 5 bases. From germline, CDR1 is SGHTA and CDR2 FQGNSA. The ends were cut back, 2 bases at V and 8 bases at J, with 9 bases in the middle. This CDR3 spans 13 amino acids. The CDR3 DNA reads TGTGCCAGCAGCTTATTTGCAGGGGAAAAACTGTTTTTT. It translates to CASSLFAGEKLFF. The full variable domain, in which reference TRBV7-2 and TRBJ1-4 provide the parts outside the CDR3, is GAGVSQSPSNKVTEKGKDVELRCDPISGHTALYWYRQSLGQGLEFLIYFQGNSAPDKSGLPSDRFSAERTGGSVSTLTIQRTQQEDSAVYLCASSLFAGEKLFFGSGTQLSVL.

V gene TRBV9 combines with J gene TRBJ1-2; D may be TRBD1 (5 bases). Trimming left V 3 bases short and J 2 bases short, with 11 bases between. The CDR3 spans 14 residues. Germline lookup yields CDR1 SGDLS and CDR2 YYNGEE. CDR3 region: CASSDRPGNYGYTF. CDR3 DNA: TGTGCCAGCAGCGATCGTCCAGGGAACTATGGCTACACCTTC.

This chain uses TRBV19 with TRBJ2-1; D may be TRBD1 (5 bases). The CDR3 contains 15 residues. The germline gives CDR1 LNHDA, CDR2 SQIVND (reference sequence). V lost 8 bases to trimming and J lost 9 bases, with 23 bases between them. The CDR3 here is CASQTVGAPSSEQFF. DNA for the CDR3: TGTGCCAGTCAAACCGTAGGGGCCCCCTCTAGTGAGCAGTTCTTC.

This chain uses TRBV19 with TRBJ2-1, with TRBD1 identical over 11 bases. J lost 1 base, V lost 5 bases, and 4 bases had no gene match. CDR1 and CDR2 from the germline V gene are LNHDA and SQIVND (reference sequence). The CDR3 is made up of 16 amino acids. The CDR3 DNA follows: TGTGCCAGTAGTGGGACAGGGGGGATATCCTACAATGAGCAGTTCTTC. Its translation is CASSGTGGISYNEQFF.

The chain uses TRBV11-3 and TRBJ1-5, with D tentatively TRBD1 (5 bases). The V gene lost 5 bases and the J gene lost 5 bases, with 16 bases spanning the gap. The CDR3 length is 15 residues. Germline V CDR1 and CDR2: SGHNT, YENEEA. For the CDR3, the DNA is TGTGCCAGCAGCGTAGCCTACAGGATACATCAGCCCCAGCATTTT. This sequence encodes CASSVAYRIHQPQHF.

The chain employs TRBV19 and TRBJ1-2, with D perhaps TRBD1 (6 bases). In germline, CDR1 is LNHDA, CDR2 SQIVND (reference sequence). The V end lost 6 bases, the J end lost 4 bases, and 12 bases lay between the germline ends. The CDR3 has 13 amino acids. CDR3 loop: CASSHGQTYGYTF. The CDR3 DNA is TGTGCCAGTAGCCATGGACAGACCTATGGCTACACCTTC.

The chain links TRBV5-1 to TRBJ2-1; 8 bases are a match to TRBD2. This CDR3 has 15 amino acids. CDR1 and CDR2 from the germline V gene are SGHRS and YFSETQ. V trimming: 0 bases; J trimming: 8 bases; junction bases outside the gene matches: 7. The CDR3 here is CASSLGGGGFYEQFF. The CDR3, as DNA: TGCGCCAGCAGCTTGGGAGGCGGGGGGTTCTATGAGCAGTTCTTC.

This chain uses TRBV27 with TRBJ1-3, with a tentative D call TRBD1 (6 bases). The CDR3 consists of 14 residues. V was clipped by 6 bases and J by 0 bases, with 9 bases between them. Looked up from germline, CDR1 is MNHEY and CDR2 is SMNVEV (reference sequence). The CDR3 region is CASRTGFSGNTIYF. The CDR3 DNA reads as TGTGCCAGCAGGACAGGCTTCTCTGGAAACACCATATATTTT.

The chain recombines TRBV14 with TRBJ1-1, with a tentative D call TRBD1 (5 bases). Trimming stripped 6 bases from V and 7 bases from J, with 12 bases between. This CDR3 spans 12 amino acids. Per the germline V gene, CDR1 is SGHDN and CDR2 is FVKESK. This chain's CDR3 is CASSRRGLEAFF. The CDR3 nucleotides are TGTGCCAGCAGTCGTAGGGGACTTGAAGCTTTCTTT.

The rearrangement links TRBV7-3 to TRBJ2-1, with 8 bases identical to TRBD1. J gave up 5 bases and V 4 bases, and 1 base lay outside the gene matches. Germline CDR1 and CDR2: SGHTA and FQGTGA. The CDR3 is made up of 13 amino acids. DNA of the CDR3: TGTGCCAGCAGCTGGGACAGGAACAATGAGCAGTTCTTC. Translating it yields CASSWDRNNEQFF.

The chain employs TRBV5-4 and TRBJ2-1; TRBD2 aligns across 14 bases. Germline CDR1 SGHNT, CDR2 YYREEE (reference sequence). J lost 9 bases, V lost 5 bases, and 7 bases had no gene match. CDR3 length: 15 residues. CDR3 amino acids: CASRTGTSGSSEQFF. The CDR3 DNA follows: TGTGCCAGCAGAACCGGGACTAGCGGGAGTAGTGAGCAGTTCTTC.

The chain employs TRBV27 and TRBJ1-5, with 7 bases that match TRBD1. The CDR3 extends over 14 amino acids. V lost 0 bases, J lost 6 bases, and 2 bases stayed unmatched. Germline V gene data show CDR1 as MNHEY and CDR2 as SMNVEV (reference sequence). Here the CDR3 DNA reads TGTGCCAGCAGTTTATCCAGGGGGTCTCAGCCCCAGCATTTT. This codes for CASSLSRGSQPQHF.

CDR3 sequence: CASSRQQETQYF. The CDR3 DNA follows: TGTGCCAGCAGCCGCCAGCAAGAGACCCAGTACTTC. The gene calls are TRBV11-3 and TRBJ2-5; no reliable D call. The CDR3 spans 12 residues. The germline V gene encodes CDR1 SGHNT and CDR2 YENEEA. V was pared by 5 bases and J by 2 bases, with 6 bases between.

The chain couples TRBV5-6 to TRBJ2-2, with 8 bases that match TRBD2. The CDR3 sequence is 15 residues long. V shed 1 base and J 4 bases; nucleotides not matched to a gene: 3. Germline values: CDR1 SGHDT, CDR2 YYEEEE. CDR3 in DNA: TGTGCCAGCAGCTTGCAGCGGGAGACCACCGGGGAGCTGTTTTTT. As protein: CASSLQRETTGELFF.

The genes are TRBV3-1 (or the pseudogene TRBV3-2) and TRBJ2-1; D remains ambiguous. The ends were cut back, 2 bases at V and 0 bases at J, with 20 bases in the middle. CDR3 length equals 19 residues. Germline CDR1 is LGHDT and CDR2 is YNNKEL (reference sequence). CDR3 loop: CASSQRRGERMRSYNEQFF. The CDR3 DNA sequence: TGTGCCAGCAGCCAACGGCGCGGAGAGAGGATGCGCTCCTACAATGAGCAGTTCTTC.

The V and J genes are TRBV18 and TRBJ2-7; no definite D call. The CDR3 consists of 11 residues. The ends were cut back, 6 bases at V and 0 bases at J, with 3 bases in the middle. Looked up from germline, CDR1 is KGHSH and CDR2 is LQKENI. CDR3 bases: TGTGCCAGCTCCGGCTCCTACGAGCAGTACTTC. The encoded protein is CASSGSYEQYF.

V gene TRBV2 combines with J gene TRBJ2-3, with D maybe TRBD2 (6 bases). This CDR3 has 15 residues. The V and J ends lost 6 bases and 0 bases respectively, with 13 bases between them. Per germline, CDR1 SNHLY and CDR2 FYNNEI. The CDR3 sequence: CASRELAASTDTQYF. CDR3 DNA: TGTGCCAGCAGAGAACTAGCAGCTAGCACAGATACGCAGTATTTT.

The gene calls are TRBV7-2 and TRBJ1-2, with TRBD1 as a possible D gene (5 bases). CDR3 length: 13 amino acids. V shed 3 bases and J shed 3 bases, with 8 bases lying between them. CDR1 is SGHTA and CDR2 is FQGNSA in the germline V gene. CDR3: CASSFTGYYGYTF. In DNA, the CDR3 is TGTGCCAGCAGCTTTACAGGATACTATGGCTACACCTTC.